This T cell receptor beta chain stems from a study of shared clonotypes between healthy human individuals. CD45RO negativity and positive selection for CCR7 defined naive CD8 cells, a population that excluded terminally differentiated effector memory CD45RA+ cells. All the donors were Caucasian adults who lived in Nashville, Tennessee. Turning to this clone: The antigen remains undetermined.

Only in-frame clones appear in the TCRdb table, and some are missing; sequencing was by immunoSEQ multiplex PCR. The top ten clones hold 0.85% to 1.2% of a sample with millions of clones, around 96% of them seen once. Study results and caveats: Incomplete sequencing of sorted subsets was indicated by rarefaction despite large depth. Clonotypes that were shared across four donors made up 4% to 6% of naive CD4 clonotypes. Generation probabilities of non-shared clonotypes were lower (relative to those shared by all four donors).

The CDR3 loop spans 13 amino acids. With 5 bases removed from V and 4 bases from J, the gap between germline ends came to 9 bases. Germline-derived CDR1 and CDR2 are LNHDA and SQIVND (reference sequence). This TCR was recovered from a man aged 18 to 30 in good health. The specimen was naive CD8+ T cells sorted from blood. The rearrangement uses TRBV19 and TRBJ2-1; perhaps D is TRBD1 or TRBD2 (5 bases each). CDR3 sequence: CASSLGTYNEQFF. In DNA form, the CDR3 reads TGTGCCAGTAGTTTGGGGACGTACAATGAGCAGTTCTTC.